This record looks at one T cell receptor (beta chain) sequence and its context. Survey level was the resolution at which the v3.0 immunoSEQ assay ran. The repertoire was sequenced with immunoSEQ multiplex PCR; TCRdb's copy has only in-frame clones and lacks some. The sample contains approximately 37,000 clones, around 86% of which appear only once. The data belong to a study of long-term antiretroviral therapy in people with HIV. CDR1 is SGHAT and CDR2 is FQNNGV in the germline V gene. The V and J ends lost 8 bases and 0 bases, in that order; junction bases with no gene match: 12. This CDR3 region has 16 residues.

The input for sequencing was unsorted PBMCs, taken 1 year after starting antiretroviral therapy. The source of this sequence is a young man with HIV. The rearrangement links TRBV11-2 to TRBJ1-1; TRBD1 matches 7 bases. CDR3 region: CASSEAGGLMNTEAFF. For the CDR3, the DNA is TGTGCCAGCTCCGAAGCAGGGGGGCTCATGAACACTGAAGCTTTCTTT.